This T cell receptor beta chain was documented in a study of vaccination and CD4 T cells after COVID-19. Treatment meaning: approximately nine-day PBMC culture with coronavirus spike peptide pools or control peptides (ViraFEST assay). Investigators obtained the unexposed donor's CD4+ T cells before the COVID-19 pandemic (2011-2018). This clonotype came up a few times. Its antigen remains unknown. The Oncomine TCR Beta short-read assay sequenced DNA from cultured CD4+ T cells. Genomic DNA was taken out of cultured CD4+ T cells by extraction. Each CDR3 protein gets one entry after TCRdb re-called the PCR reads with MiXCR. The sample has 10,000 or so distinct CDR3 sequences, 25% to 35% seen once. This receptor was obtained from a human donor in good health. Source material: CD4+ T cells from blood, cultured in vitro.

Written as DNA, the CDR3 is TGCAGTGCTAGAGTTCCCGGACAGGGAGAAGAGCAGTACTTC. Translating it yields CSARVPGQGEEQYF. V usage is TRBV20-1 and J usage is TRBJ2-7; 8 nucleotides align to TRBD1. The CDR3 loop spans 14 amino acids. The germline CDR1 and CDR2 sequences are DFQATT and SNEGSKA (reference sequence). Losses at the gene ends were 1 base for V and 7 bases for J; bases not matched to a gene: 9.